The 17 T cell receptor beta chains presented below share a single source sample, sequenced in a study of T cells after yellow fever vaccination. From the 5' RACE reads, TCRdb called clonotypes with MiXCR, one entry per CDR3 protein. Of approximately 240,000 distinct CDR3 sequences listed, more than 3.5% were seen once; the top ten hold under 20%. Material: PBMCs, obtained 15 days after the yellow fever booster vaccination. Receptors were obtained from a man aged 18-30 years who received the YFV17D yellow fever vaccine.

Ten or more counts support this clonotype. CDR3 DNA sequence: TGTGCCTGGAGCCGCCCCGACAGCCCCAATCAGCCCCAGCATTTT. Translated: CAWSRPDSPNQPQHF. This chain joins TRBV30 and TRBJ1-5; possibly TRBD1 for D (5 bases). Germline V CDR1 and CDR2: GTSNPN, SVGIG (reference sequence). This CDR3 has 15 residues. V lost 3 bases, J lost 3 bases, and 15 bases lay in between.

This clonotype came up a few times. The chain links TRBV4-1 to TRBJ1-1, with D possibly being TRBD1 (5 bases). V lost 0 bases and J 5 bases, leaving 10 bases between the germline ends. The CDR3 loop spans 14 amino acids. From germline, CDR1 is MGHRA and CDR2 YSYEKL. DNA for the CDR3: TGCGCCAGCAGCCAAGAGTCCAAGGGGACTGAAGCTTTCTTT. Translation: CASSQESKGTEAFF.

This clonotype was picked up many times. This sequence joins TRBV12-3 or TRBV12-4 and TRBJ2-1; tentative D call: TRBD2 (7 bases). V lost 3 bases and J 6 bases, leaving 15 bases between the germline ends. The CDR3 covers 15 residues. In nucleotides, the CDR3 is TGTGCCAGCAGTTTCGCGTGGGGGGGCCCCAATGAGCAGTTCTTC. Translating gives CASSFAWGGPNEQFF.

This clonotype was observed at least ten times. The chain links TRBV14 to TRBJ2-1, with TRBD2 identical over 11 bases. Trimming at V came to 1 base and at J to 12 bases, leaving 8 bases not matched to a gene. Per the germline V gene, CDR1 is SGHDN and CDR2 is FVKESK. The CDR3 covers 15 residues. The chain's CDR3 is CASSQGTSGRTRQFF. For the CDR3, the DNA is TGTGCCAGCAGCCAAGGGACTAGCGGGCGGACGAGGCAGTTCTTC.

There are many counts of this clonotype. V gene TRBV19 combines with J gene TRBJ1-1; TRBD1 is a possible D gene (6 bases). There are 13 residues in the CDR3. The V end lost 7 bases, the J end lost 12 bases, and 21 bases lay between the germline ends. Germline CDR1 reads LNHDA; CDR2 reads SQIVND (reference sequence). The CDR3 loop reads CASTRRRGLGTFF. CDR3 bases: TGTGCCAGTACCCGGAGGAGGGGGTTAGGAACTTTCTTT.

This clonotype came up many times. The chain recombines TRBV5-1 with TRBJ2-1, with 8 bases aligning to TRBD2. Per germline, CDR1 SGHRS and CDR2 YFSETQ. V lost 5 bases and J lost 0; bases outside the gene matches: 4. There are 15 residues in the CDR3. Written as DNA, the CDR3 is TGCGCCAGCAGAATAGCGGGGAGCTCCTACAATGAGCAGTTCTTC. Translated: CASRIAGSSYNEQFF. The whole variable domain, remainder taken from reference TRBV5-1 and TRBJ2-1, is KAGVTQTPRYLIKTRGQQVTLSCSPISGHRSVSWYQQTPGQGLQFLFEYFSETQRNKGNFPGRFSGRQFSNSRSEMNVSTLELGDSALYLCASRIAGSSYNEQFFGPGTRLTVL.

This clonotype was detected ten times or more. This chain links TRBV12-3 or TRBV12-4 with TRBJ1-1; D is ambiguous. There are 13 residues in the CDR3. Trimming pared 6 bases from V and 4 bases from J, leaving 12 bases between. The CDR3 reads CASSPEVGTEAFF. The CDR3 DNA sequence: TGTGCCAGCAGCCCAGAGGTCGGCACTGAAGCTTTCTTT.

The table lists this clonotype with many counts. The chain recombines TRBV5-4 with TRBJ1-4; 8 bases match TRBD1. The CDR3 extends over 15 amino acids. Looked up from germline, CDR1 is SGHNT and CDR2 is YYREEE (reference sequence). V shed 2 bases and J 7 bases; nucleotides not matched to a gene: 7. The CDR3 nucleotides read TGTGCCAGCAGCTTATCTGCAGGGGGCGGTGAAAAACTGTTTTTT. Its protein product is CASSLSAGGGEKLFF.

This clonotype was detected many times. The chain couples TRBV5-1 to TRBJ2-5; 8 bases align to TRBD2. The V gene end was trimmed by 4 bases and the J gene end by 2 bases; junction bases not matched to a gene: 4. This CDR3 is built from 14 residues. Germline V CDR1 and CDR2: SGHRS, YFSETQ. The CDR3 loop reads CASSGGGPQETQYF. As DNA, the CDR3 is TGCGCCAGCAGCGGCGGGGGGCCACAAGAGACCCAGTACTTC. Looking up the rest from reference TRBV5-1 and TRBJ2-5 gives the full variable domain: KAGVTQTPRYLIKTRGQQVTLSCSPISGHRSVSWYQQTPGQGLQFLFEYFSETQRNKGNFPGRFSGRQFSNSRSEMNVSTLELGDSALYLCASSGGGPQETQYFGPGTRLLVL.

This clonotype was seen many times. The chain combines TRBV7-2 with TRBJ1-6, with a tentative D call TRBD1 (6 bases). Between the trimmed V and J ends, which lost 5 bases and 2 bases, there was a span of 16 bases. This CDR3 comprises 17 residues. Germline-derived CDR1 and CDR2 are SGHTA and FQGNSA. The CDR3 nucleotides are TGTGCCAGCAGCGTACAACAGGGTTTTACCTATAATTCACCCCTCCACTTT. It specifies CASSVQQGFTYNSPLHF.

This clonotype was seen many times. The rearrangement joins TRBV7-9 to TRBJ1-3; D is ambiguous. Trimming shortened V by 6 bases and J by 4 bases, and 13 bases separated the two germline ends. CDR3 length equals 14 residues. CDR1 is SEHNR, CDR2 FQNEAQ, per germline (reference sequence). The CDR3: CASSPTRAGNTIYF. CDR3 DNA: TGTGCCAGCAGTCCAACTAGAGCGGGAAACACCATATATTTT.

This clonotype was seen repeatedly, ten times or more. V gene TRBV2 combines with J gene TRBJ1-2, with 10 nucleotides matching TRBD1. V shed 7 bases, J shed 4 bases, and the junction held 9 bases outside the gene matches. This CDR3 region has 15 residues. Per germline, CDR1 SNHLY and CDR2 FYNNEI. CDR3 coding DNA: TGTGCCAGCACCCTTCGACAGGGGGCCTTCTATGGCTACACCTTC. Its translation: CASTLRQGAFYGYTF. Filled out from reference TRBV2 and TRBJ1-2, the complete variable domain reads EPEVTQTPSHQVTQMGQEVILRCVPISNHLYFYWYRQILGQKVEFLVSFYNNEISEKSEIFDDQFSVERPDGSNFTLKIRSTKLEDSAMYFCASTLRQGAFYGYTFGSGTRLTVV.

The sample holds many counts of this clonotype. This sequence joins TRBV24-1 and TRBJ2-2; D is unresolved. V was trimmed by 0 bases and J by 2 bases, leaving 6 bases between them. Germline loops: CDR1 KGHDR, CDR2 SFDVKD. This CDR3 comprises 15 residues. DNA of the CDR3: TGTGCCACCAGTGATTTGACTGCTAACACCGGGGAGCTGTTTTTT. Its protein product is CATSDLTANTGELFF.

This clonotype was recorded at least ten times. This chain links TRBV10-3 with TRBJ1-3, with 8 bases lining up with TRBD1. CDR3 size: 15 residues. V gave up 3 bases and J gave up 7 bases; unmatched junction bases: 8. CDR1 is ENHRY and CDR2 is SYGVKD in the germline V gene. The CDR3 here is CAISETGTGENTIYF. For the CDR3, the DNA is TGTGCCATCAGTGAAACCGGGACAGGAGAGAACACCATATATTTT.

The table lists this clonotype with many counts. The chain employs TRBV7-2 and TRBJ2-5, with D tentatively TRBD1 or TRBD2 (5 bases each). The germline V and J ends were trimmed by 3 bases and 6 bases, with 11 bases remaining between them. Germline V gene sequence: CDR1 SGHTA, CDR2 FQGNSA. This CDR3 is 13 amino acids long. Here the CDR3 reads CASSLRGEKTQYF. CDR3 coding DNA: TGTGCCAGCAGCTTGAGGGGCGAAAAGACCCAGTACTTC.

This clonotype was seen repeatedly, ten times or more. This chain links TRBV20-1 with TRBJ2-5; D tentatively fits TRBD1 or TRBD2 (6 bases each). CDR3 length equals 15 residues. Germline CDR1 reads DFQATT; CDR2 reads SNEGSKA (reference sequence). Trimming left V 5 bases short and J 4 bases short, with 20 bases between. CDR3 bases: TGCAGTGCTCGCAGCCCCCGGGGGCCGGGAGAGACCCAGTACTTC. This encodes CSARSPRGPGETQYF.

This clonotype appeared many times. This rearrangement joins TRBV7-2 to TRBJ2-3; 13 bases match TRBD2. Trimming took 0 bases from V and 14 from J; bases not matched to a gene: 8. Germline V CDR1 and CDR2: SGHTA, FQGNSA. This CDR3 comprises 15 residues. CDR3 residues: CASSLARLTSGGLYF. DNA for the CDR3: TGTGCCAGCAGCTTAGCTCGCCTGACTAGCGGGGGGTTGTATTTT.